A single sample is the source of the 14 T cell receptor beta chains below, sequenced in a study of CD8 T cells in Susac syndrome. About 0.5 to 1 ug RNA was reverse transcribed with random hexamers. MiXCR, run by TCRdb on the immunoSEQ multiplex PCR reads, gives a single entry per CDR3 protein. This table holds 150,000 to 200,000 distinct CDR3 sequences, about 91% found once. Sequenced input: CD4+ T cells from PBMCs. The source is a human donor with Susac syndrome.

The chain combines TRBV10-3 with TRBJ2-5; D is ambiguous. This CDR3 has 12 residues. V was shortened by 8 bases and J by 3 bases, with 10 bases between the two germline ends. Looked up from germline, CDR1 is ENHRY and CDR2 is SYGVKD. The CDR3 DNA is TGTGCCATCGGGCCCCGAGAAGAGACCCAGTACTTC. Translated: CAIGPREETQYF.

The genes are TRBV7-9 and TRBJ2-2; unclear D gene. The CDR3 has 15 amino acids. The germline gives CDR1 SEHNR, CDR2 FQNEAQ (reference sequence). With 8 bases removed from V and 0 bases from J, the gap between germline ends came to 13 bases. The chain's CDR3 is CASRPGSANTGELFF. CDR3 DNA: TGTGCCAGCCGGCCTGGGTCGGCGAACACCGGGGAGCTGTTTTTT.

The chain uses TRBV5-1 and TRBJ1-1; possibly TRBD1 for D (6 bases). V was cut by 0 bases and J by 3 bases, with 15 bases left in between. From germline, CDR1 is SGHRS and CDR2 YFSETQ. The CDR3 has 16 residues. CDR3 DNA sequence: TGCGCCAGCAGCTTGGATTGGGGGCCAGGAGACACTGAAGCTTTCTTT. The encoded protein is CASSLDWGPGDTEAFF.

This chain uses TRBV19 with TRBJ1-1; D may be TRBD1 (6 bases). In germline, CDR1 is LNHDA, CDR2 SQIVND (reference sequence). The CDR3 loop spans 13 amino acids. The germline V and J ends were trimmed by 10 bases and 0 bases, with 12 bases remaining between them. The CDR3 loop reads CATHRTVNTEAFF. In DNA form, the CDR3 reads TGTGCCACCCACCGGACAGTGAACACTGAAGCTTTCTTT.

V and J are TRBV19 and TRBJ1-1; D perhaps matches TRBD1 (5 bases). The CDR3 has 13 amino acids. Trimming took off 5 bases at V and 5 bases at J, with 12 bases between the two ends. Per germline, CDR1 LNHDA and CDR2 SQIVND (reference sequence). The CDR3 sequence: CASSVWGETEAFF. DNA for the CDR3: TGTGCCAGTAGTGTCTGGGGGGAGACTGAAGCTTTCTTT.

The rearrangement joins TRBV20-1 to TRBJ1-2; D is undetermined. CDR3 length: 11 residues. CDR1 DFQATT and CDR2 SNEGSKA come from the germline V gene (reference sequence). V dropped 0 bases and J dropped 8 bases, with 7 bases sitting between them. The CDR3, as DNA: TGCAGTGCTAGAGATCCCGAGGGCTACACCTTC. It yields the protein CSARDPEGYTF.

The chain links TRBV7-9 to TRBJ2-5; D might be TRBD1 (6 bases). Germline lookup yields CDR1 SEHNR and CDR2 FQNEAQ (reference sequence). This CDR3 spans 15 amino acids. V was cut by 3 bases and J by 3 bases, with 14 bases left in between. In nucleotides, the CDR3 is TGTGCCAGCAGCTTTTCCCAGGGGCAGGAAGAGACCCAGTACTTC. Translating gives CASSFSQGQEETQYF.

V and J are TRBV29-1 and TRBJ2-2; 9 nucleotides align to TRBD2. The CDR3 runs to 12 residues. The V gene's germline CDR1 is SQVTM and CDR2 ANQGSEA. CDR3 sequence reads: CFAGGRTGELFF. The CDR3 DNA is TGCTTCGCGGGGGGGCGTACCGGGGAGCTGTTTTTT.

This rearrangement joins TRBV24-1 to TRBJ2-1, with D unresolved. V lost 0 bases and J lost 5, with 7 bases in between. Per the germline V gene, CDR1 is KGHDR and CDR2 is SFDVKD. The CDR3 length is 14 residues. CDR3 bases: TGTGCCACCAGTGATTTGCAAAGGGACAATGAGCAGTTCTTC. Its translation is CATSDLQRDNEQFF.

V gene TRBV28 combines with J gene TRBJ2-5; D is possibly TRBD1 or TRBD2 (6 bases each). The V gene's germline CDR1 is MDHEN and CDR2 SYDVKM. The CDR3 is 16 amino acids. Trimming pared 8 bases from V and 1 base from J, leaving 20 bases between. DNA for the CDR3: TGTGCCAGCCGTAGAAAAGCTGGGGGGCCCCAAGAGACCCAGTACTTC. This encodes CASRRKAGGPQETQYF.

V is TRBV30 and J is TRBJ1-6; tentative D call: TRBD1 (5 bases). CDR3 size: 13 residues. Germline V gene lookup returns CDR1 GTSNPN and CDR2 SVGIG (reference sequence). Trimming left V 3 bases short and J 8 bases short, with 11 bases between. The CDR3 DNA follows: TGTGCCTGGAGCTTACAGGCGTATTCACCCCTCCACTTT. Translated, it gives CAWSLQAYSPLHF. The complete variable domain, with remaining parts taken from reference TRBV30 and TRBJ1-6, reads SQTIHQWPATLVQPVGSPLSLECTVEGTSNPNLYWYRQAAGRGLQLLFYSVGIGQISSEVPQNLSASRPQDRQFILSSKKLLLSDSGFYLCAWSLQAYSPLHFGNGTRLTVT.

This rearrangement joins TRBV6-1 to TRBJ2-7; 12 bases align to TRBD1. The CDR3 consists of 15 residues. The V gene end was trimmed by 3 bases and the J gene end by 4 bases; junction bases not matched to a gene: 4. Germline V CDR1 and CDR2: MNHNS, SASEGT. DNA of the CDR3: TGTGCCAGCAGTGAGGGACAGGGGGCGAAGTACGAGCAGTACTTC. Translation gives CASSEGQGAKYEQYF.

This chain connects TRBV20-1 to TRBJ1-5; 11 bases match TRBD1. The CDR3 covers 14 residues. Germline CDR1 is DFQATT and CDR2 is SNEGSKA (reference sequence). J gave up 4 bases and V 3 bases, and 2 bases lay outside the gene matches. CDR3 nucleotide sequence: TGCAGTGCTAGTGGGACAGGGGGAAATCAGCCCCAGCATTTT. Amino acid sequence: CSASGTGGNQPQHF.

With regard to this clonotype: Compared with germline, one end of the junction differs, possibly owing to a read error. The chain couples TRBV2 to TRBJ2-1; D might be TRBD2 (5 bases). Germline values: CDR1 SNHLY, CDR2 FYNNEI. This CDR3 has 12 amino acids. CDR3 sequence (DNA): TGTGCCAGCAGCGAAGTAGCGTATGAGCAGTTCTTC. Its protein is CASSEVAYEQFF.